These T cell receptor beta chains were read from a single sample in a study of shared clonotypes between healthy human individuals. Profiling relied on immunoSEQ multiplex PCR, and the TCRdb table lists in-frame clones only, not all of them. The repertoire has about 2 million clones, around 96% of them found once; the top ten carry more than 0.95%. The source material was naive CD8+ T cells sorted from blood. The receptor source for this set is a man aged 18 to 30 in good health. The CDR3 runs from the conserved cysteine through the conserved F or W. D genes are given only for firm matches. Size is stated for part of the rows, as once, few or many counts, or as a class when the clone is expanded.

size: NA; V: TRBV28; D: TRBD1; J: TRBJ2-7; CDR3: CASTGPDRGYEQYF; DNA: TGTGCCAGCACGGGACCCGACAGGGGGTACGAGCAGTACTTC
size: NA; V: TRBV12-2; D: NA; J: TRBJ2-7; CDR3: CASRFLGLAGGREQYF; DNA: TGTGCAAGTCGCTTCCTGGGACTAGCGGGAGGGCGCGAGCAGTACTTC
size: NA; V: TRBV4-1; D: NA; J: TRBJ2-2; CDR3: CASSQDRADTGELFF; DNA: TGCGCCAGCAGCCAAGATAGGGCGGACACCGGGGAGCTGTTTTTT
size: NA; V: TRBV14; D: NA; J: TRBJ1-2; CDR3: CASSQDLQSEGNGYTF; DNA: TGTGCCAGCAGCCAAGATCTACAGAGTGAGGGGAATGGCTACACCTTC
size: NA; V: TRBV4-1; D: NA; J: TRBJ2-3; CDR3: CASSLAQGHTDTQYF; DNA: TGCGCCAGCAGCCTGGCACAGGGTCACACAGATACGCAGTATTTT
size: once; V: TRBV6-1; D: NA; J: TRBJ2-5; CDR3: CASSELEGNSLYETQYF; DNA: TGTGCCAGCAGTGAATTGGAGGGCAACTCCCTCTACGAGACCCAGTACTTC
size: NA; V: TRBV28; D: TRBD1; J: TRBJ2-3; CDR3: CASSSIYRDRGISDTQYF; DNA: TGTGCCAGCAGTTCCATATACCGGGACAGGGGGATCTCGGATACGCAGTATTTT
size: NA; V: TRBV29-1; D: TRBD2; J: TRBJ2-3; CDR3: CSVESGGATDTQYF; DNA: TGCAGCGTTGAGAGCGGGGGGGCTACAGATACGCAGTATTTT
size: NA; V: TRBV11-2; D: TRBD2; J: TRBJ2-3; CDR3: CASSLGAGSFPDTQYF; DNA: TGTGCCAGCAGCTTAGGAGCGGGATCCTTCCCAGATACGCAGTATTTT
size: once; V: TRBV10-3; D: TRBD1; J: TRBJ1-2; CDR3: CAISESWGTGSDGYTF; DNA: TGTGCCATCAGTGAGTCGTGGGGGACAGGGTCCGATGGCTACACCTTC
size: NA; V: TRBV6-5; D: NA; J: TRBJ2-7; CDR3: CASSSLLVYEQYF; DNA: TGTGCCAGCAGTTCCCTTCTAGTTTACGAGCAGTACTTC
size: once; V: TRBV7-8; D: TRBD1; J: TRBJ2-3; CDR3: CASSLRKGQPSWNTQYF; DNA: TGTGCCAGCAGCTTAAGGAAGGGACAGCCTTCGTGGAATACGCAGTATTTT
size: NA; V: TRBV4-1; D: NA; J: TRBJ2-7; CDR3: CASSQDGGAGNEQYF; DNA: TGCGCCAGCAGCCAAGACGGGGGCGCGGGGAACGAGCAGTACTTC
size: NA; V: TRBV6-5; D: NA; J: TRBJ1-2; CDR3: CASSYREGGYTF; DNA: TGTGCCAGCAGTTACAGGGAGGGGGGCTACACCTTC
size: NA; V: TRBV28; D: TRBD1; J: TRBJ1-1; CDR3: CASSLLQGMNTEAFF; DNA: TGTGCCAGCAGTCTCCTACAGGGGATGAACACTGAAGCTTTCTTT
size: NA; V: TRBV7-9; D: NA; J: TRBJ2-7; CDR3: CASSLTGGSYEQYF; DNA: TGTGCCAGCAGCTTGACAGGTGGATCCTACGAGCAGTACTTC
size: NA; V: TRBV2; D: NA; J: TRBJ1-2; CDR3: CASSDINGYTF; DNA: TGTGCCAGCAGTGACATAAACGGCTACACCTTC
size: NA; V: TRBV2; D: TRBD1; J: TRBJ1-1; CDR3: CASSEAGTGSEAFF; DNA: TGTGCCAGCAGTGAAGCTGGGACAGGGTCTGAAGCTTTCTTT
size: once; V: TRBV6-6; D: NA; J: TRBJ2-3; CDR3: CASSSGDTQYF; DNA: TGTGCCAGCAGTTCCGGGGATACGCAGTATTTT
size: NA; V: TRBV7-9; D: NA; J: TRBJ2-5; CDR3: CASSLPGQETQYF; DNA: TGTGCCAGCAGCCTACCGGGCCAAGAGACCCAGTACTTC
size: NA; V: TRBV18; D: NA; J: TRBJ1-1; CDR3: CASSPPVTLNTEAFF; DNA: TGTGCCAGCTCACCACCGGTTACGCTGAACACTGAAGCTTTCTTT
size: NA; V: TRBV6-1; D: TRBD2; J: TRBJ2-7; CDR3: CASSVGRGSSYEQYF; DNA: TGTGCCAGCAGTGTTGGGCGGGGGAGCTCCTACGAGCAGTACTTC
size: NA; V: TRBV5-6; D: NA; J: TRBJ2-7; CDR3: CASSRWTASYEQYF; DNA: TGTGCCAGCAGCCGATGGACAGCCTCCTACGAGCAGTACTTC
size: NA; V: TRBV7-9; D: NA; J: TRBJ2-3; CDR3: CASSRDASTDTQYF; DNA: TGTGCCAGCAGCCGGGACGCCAGCACAGATACGCAGTATTTT
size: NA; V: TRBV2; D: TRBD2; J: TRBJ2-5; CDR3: CASSPGGAYQETQYF; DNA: TGTGCCAGCAGCCCCGGGGGGGCGTACCAAGAGACCCAGTACTTC
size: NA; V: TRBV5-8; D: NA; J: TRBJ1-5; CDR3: CASSPEVGMSNQPQHF; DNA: TGTGCCAGCAGCCCGGAGGTAGGGATGAGCAATCAGCCCCAGCATTTT
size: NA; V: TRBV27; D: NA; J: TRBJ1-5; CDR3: CASSYSRGGDQPQHF; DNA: TGTGCCAGCAGTTACAGCAGGGGCGGCGATCAGCCCCAGCATTTT
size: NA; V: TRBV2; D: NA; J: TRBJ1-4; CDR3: CASNGDTIVGEKLFF; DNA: TGTGCCAGCAATGGTGACACCATCGTTGGGGAAAAACTGTTTTTT
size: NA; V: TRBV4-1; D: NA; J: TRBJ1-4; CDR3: CASSQGRTTTNEKLFF; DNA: TGCGCCAGCAGCCAAGGGAGAACTACAACTAATGAAAAACTGTTTTTT
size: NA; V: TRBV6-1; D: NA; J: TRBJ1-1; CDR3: CASTSGLYMNTEAFF; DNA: TGTGCCAGCACATCGGGACTGTACATGAACACTGAAGCTTTCTTT
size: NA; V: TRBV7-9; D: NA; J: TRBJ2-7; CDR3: CASSLGTTFYEQYF; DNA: TGTGCCAGCAGCTTAGGGACAACATTCTACGAGCAGTACTTC
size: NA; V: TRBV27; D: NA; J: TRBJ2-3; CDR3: CASSLSGGRRDTQYF; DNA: TGTGCCAGCAGTTTATCTGGGGGCCGGAGAGATACGCAGTATTTT
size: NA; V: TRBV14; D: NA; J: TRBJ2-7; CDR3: CASSQHRSSYEQYF; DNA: TGTGCCAGCAGCCAACACAGGAGCTCCTACGAGCAGTACTTC
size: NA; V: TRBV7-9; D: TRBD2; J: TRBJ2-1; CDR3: CASSLVTSGGSYNEQFF; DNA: TGTGCCAGCAGCTTAGTTACTAGCGGGGGCTCCTACAATGAGCAGTTCTTC
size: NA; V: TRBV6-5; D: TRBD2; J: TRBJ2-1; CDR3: CASGLAGVYNEQFF; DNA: TGTGCCAGCGGCTTAGCGGGAGTTTACAATGAGCAGTTCTTC
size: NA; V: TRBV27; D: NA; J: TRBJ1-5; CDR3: CASSLGDRQPQHF; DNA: TGTGCCAGCAGTTTAGGAGACAGGCAGCCCCAGCATTTT
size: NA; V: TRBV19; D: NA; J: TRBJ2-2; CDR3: CASSIRGGELFF; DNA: TGTGCCAGTAGTATAAGAGGAGGGGAGCTGTTTTTT
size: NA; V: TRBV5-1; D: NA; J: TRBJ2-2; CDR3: CASSYQGGTGELFF; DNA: TGCGCCAGCAGCTACCAGGGGGGCACCGGGGAGCTGTTTTTT
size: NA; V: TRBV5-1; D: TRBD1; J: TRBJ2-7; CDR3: CASSLFTGASEQYF; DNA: TGCGCCAGCAGCTTGTTTACAGGGGCGAGCGAGCAGTACTTC